The 26 T cell receptor beta chains listed next were all sequenced from one sample in a study of T cells after yellow fever vaccination. TCRdb redid the calling of the 5' RACE reads with MiXCR, one entry per CDR3 protein. The repertoire consists of some 170,000 distinct CDR3 sequences, with around 9.3% occurring once and the leading ten covering around 33%. The source material was CD8+ T cells sorted from PBMCs, sampled 45 days after the yellow fever booster vaccination. The receptors originated from a man between 18 and 35 years old who received the YFV17D yellow fever vaccine.

This clonotype was detected a few times. Here the CDR3 reads CASSLQGNGAYNEQFF. The CDR3 DNA follows: TGTGCCAGTAGTCTACAGGGAAATGGGGCTTACAATGAGCAGTTCTTC. The chain links TRBV19 to TRBJ2-1; D is possibly TRBD1 (6 bases). Germline V gives CDR1 LNHDA, CDR2 SQIVND (reference sequence). V was shortened by 5 bases and J by 4 bases, with 18 bases between the two germline ends. The CDR3 has 16 residues.

The rearrangement joins TRBV7-9 to TRBJ2-6, with a weak D call TRBD1 (5 bases). The CDR3 contains 18 residues. The V gene's germline CDR1 is SEHNR and CDR2 FQNEAQ (reference sequence). The ends were cut back, 0 bases at V and 4 bases at J, with 16 bases in the middle. The chain's CDR3 is CASSLAVRVQSGANVLTF. The CDR3, as DNA: TGTGCCAGCAGCTTAGCTGTCAGGGTTCAGTCCGGGGCCAACGTCCTGACTTTC.

This clonotype was observed a handful of times. V gene TRBV4-1 combines with J gene TRBJ2-5; D unclear. CDR1 and CDR2 (germline): MGHRA, YSYEKL. Trimming left V 4 bases short and J 4 bases short, with 13 bases between. The CDR3 spans 14 residues. CDR3 nucleotide sequence: TGCGCCAGCAGCCCCGGAGAAGGAGCAGAGACCCAGTACTTC. It translates to CASSPGEGAETQYF.

In its sample, this clonotype was seen many times. The chain has TRBV27 and TRBJ2-7, with a possible D match to TRBD1 (6 bases). CDR1 and CDR2 (germline): MNHEY, SMNVEV (reference sequence). Trimming removed 4 bases at V and 6 bases at J, with 16 bases between. The CDR3 runs 14 residues. This CDR3 reads CASSSNPRGGEQYV. Here the CDR3 DNA reads TGTGCCAGCAGTTCTAATCCCCGAGGGGGCGAGCAGTACGTC.

This clonotype was recorded a few times. This chain connects TRBV12-3 or TRBV12-4 to TRBJ1-3, with D unclear. CDR3 size: 12 residues. V was clipped by 10 bases and J by 3 bases, with 10 bases between them. CDR3: CANAVLGNTIYF. The CDR3 coding sequence is TGTGCCAACGCCGTACTTGGAAACACCATATATTTT.

This clonotype was seen a handful of times. The chain links TRBV5-1 to TRBJ1-3; no clear D gene. Germline CDR1 reads SGHRS; CDR2 reads YFSETQ. V lost 5 bases, J lost 0 bases, and 12 bases lay in between. This CDR3 spans 15 amino acids. This CDR3 reads CASRDRGTSGNTIYF. The CDR3 nucleotides are TGCGCCAGCAGAGACCGGGGAACCTCTGGAAACACCATATATTTT.

Ten or more counts support this clonotype. The chain is built from TRBV13 and TRBJ1-1, with no clear D. V shed 3 bases and J shed 0 bases, with 8 bases lying between them. This CDR3 spans 14 amino acids. Germline CDR1 PRHDT, CDR2 FYEKMQ (reference sequence). CDR3 nucleotides: TGTGCCAGCAGCTTGCTCACTATGAACACTGAAGCTTTCTTT. This translates into CASSLLTMNTEAFF.

The chain recombines TRBV7-9 with TRBJ1-2; D is ambiguous. Trimming cost V 5 bases and J 5 bases, with 18 bases left between them. The CDR3 runs 15 residues. Germline V lookup: CDR1 SEHNR, CDR2 FQNEAQ (reference sequence). This CDR3 reads CASSHQLDPGYGYTF. The CDR3 DNA follows: TGTGCCAGCAGCCATCAGCTCGATCCGGGGTATGGCTACACCTTC.

This chain uses TRBV19 with TRBJ2-5; 8 nucleotides align to TRBD2. The CDR3 runs to 15 residues. Germline trimming cut 3 bases from V and 1 base from J; bases unmatched to any gene: 4. CDR1 and CDR2 (germline): LNHDA, SQIVND (reference sequence). Written as DNA, the CDR3 is TGTGCCAGTAGTATCAGCGGGGGAGTCCAAGAGACCCAGTACTTC. It codes for CASSISGGVQETQYF.

This chain connects TRBV19 to TRBJ1-1; no clear D gene. With 10 bases removed from V and 1 base from J, the gap between germline ends came to 10 bases. The CDR3 has 12 amino acids. From germline, CDR1 is LNHDA and CDR2 SQIVND (reference sequence). The CDR3 here is CAIGGPNTEAFF. The DNA for the CDR3 is TGTGCCATCGGTGGACCGAACACTGAAGCTTTCTTT.

The chain couples TRBV12-3 or TRBV12-4 to TRBJ2-2; D call uncertain. V gave up 8 bases and J gave up 7 bases, with 8 bases separating them. This CDR3 is built from 11 residues. CDR3 amino acids: CASLKGGELFF. DNA of the CDR3: TGTGCCAGCCTGAAGGGCGGGGAGCTGTTTTTT.

The V call is TRBV4-3, the J call TRBJ1-4; 7 positions match TRBD1. Germline CDR1 LGHNA, CDR2 YSLEER. The CDR3 extends over 16 amino acids. The V segment lost 0 bases and the J segment 11 bases; nucleotides outside the gene matches: 12. The CDR3 here is CASSQDSGQWGLKLFF. The DNA of the CDR3 is TGCGCCAGCAGCCAAGATTCGGGACAGTGGGGTCTCAAACTGTTTTTT.

The chain employs TRBV20-1 and TRBJ1-1; 8 nucleotides match TRBD1. CDR3 length: 14 residues. Looked up from germline, CDR1 is DFQATT and CDR2 is SNEGSKA (reference sequence). V was clipped by 3 bases and J by 4 bases; unmatched bases: 7. DNA of the CDR3: TGCAGTGCTAGCTCCTGGCAGGGGGCCACTGAAGCTTTCTTT. Translation gives CSASSWQGATEAFF.

This clonotype was detected a few times. The chain links TRBV28 to TRBJ2-6; D is undetermined. The CDR3 sequence is 15 residues long. Germline V lookup: CDR1 MDHEN, CDR2 SYDVKM. V lost 1 base, J lost 0 bases, and 4 bases lay in between. The CDR3 protein is CASSLLGSGANVLTF. Written as DNA, the CDR3 is TGTGCCAGCAGTTTATTGGGCTCTGGGGCCAACGTCCTGACTTTC.

The chain links TRBV7-2 to TRBJ2-5; D remains ambiguous. Germline V gene lookup returns CDR1 SGHTA and CDR2 FQGNSA. Trimming took 2 bases from V and 3 from J, leaving 7 bases between them. The CDR3 has 13 residues. The CDR3 spells CASSLYPEETQYF. In DNA form, the CDR3 reads TGTGCCAGCAGCTTATACCCAGAAGAGACCCAGTACTTC.

The gene calls are TRBV9 and TRBJ2-1; maybe TRBD2 (6 bases). The CDR3 consists of 14 residues. Trimming took 7 bases from V and 3 from J, leaving 14 bases between them. Germline CDR1 is SGDLS and CDR2 is YYNGEE. The CDR3 reads CASGPGLSYNEQFF. DNA of the CDR3: TGTGCCAGCGGTCCGGGACTCAGCTACAATGAGCAGTTCTTC.

This chain links TRBV19 with TRBJ1-5, with TRBD1 matching 8 bases. Per germline, CDR1 LNHDA and CDR2 SQIVND (reference sequence). The CDR3 consists of 15 residues. Trimming cost V 5 bases and J 3 bases; bases outside gene matches: 6. The CDR3 nucleotides read TGTGCCAGTAGTCCTCGGGACAGGAACAATCAGCCCCAGCATTTT. Translation: CASSPRDRNNQPQHF.

J is TRBJ2-1 and V is TRBV11-2; D not certain. CDR1 SGHAT and CDR2 FQNNGV come from the germline V gene. The CDR3 is made up of 14 amino acids. Trimming removed 3 bases from V and 5 bases from J, with 11 bases in between. DNA for the CDR3: TGTGCCAGCAGCTTTTGGGTGTCGGACAATGAGCAGTTCTTC. As protein: CASSFWVSDNEQFF.

The V gene is TRBV7-6, the J gene TRBJ2-2; D may match TRBD1 or TRBD2 (5 bases each). V was shortened by 3 bases and J by 6 bases, with 11 bases between the two germline ends. Germline V gene sequence: CDR1 SGHVS, CDR2 FNYEAQ. The CDR3 loop spans 14 amino acids. CDR3 sequence: CASSLGPSSGELFF. The DNA of the CDR3 is TGTGCCAGCAGCTTGGGACCGAGCTCCGGGGAGCTGTTTTTT.

The chain uses TRBV6-2 or TRBV6-3 and TRBJ1-1; tentative D call: TRBD1 (5 bases). CDR1 is MNHEY, CDR2 SVGEGT, per germline. This CDR3 contains 15 residues. The ends were cut back, 2 bases at V and 5 bases at J, with 15 bases in the middle. In DNA, the CDR3 is TGTGCCAGCAGTTACAGCGCCGAGGCAGGGACTGAAGCTTTCTTT. It encodes CASSYSAEAGTEAFF.

This clonotype came up a few times. The J gene is TRBJ2-1, the V gene TRBV29-1, with D unresolved. CDR1 and CDR2 (germline): SQVTM, ANQGSEA. V gave up 0 bases and J gave up 12 bases, with 9 bases separating them. There are 11 residues in the CDR3. The CDR3 DNA follows: TGCAGCGTTGAAGATGGGAAGGGGCAGTTCTTC. Translation gives CSVEDGKGQFF.

The chain couples TRBV7-6 to TRBJ2-3; 9 bases are shared with TRBD2. The length of the CDR3 is 16 residues. After removal of 3 bases from V and 4 bases from J, the junction contained 8 bases not matched to a gene. Germline CDR1 SGHVS, CDR2 FNYEAQ. Written as DNA, the CDR3 is TGTGCCAGCAGCTTCTCTCTGCGGGGGGGTTCAGATACGCAGTATTTT. It encodes CASSFSLRGGSDTQYF.

This clonotype has more than one count but fewer than ten. The chain carries TRBV4-2 and TRBJ1-1, with no clear D. CDR1 and CDR2 (germline): LGHNA, YNFKEQ. CDR3 length equals 15 residues. V lost 0 bases and J lost 4, with 12 bases in between. DNA of the CDR3: TGTGCCAGCAGCCAAGATATGGGGATCGGCACTGAAGCTTTCTTT. Translation gives CASSQDMGIGTEAFF.

The chain uses TRBV2 and TRBJ2-5; 9 nucleotides match TRBD1. Germline V gene sequence: CDR1 SNHLY, CDR2 FYNNEI. The CDR3 has 14 amino acids. V was clipped by 7 bases and J by 0 bases; unmatched bases: 3. The CDR3 region is CASIGTGYQETQYF. The CDR3 coding sequence is TGTGCCAGCATTGGGACAGGGTACCAAGAGACCCAGTACTTC. The entire variable domain, with the rest obtained from reference TRBV2 and TRBJ2-5, is as follows: EPEVTQTPSHQVTQMGQEVILRCVPISNHLYFYWYRQILGQKVEFLVSFYNNEISEKSEIFDDQFSVERPDGSNFTLKIRSTKLEDSAMYFCASIGTGYQETQYFGPGTRLLVL.

This clonotype was detected a few times. V usage is TRBV6-4 and J usage is TRBJ2-2, with 12 bases identical to TRBD2. CDR1 is MRHNA and CDR2 is SNTAGT in the germline V gene. The length of the CDR3 is 15 residues. The V segment lost 4 bases and the J segment 6 bases; nucleotides outside the gene matches: 3. CDR3 protein: CASSGTSGTSGELFF. CDR3 DNA: TGTGCCAGCAGTGGGACTAGCGGGACCTCCGGGGAGCTGTTTTTT.

This clonotype was recorded many times. This rearrangement joins TRBV7-9 to TRBJ2-7, with D hard to call. Trimming stripped 0 bases from V and 0 bases from J, with 6 bases between. This CDR3 has 14 residues. Per the germline V gene, CDR1 is SEHNR and CDR2 is FQNEAQ (reference sequence). The CDR3 protein is CASSLAGISYEQYF. The CDR3 bases are TGTGCCAGCAGCTTAGCAGGGATCTCCTACGAGCAGTACTTC.